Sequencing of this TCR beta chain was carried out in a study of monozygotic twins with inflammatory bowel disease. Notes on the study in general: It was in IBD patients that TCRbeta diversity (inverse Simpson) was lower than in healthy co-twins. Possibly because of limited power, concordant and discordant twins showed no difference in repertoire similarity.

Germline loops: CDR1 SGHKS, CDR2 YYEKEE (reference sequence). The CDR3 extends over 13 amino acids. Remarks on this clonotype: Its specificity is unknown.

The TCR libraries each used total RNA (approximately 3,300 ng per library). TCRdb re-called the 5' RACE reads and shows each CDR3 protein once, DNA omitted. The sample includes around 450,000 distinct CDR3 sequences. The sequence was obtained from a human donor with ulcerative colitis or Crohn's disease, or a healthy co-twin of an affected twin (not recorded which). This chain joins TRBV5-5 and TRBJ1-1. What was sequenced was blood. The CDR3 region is CASSLGPSTEAFF.